This T cell receptor (beta chain) was recorded in a study of cytomegalovirus exposure and HLA in healthy donors (dated by TCRdb to between 2016 and 2019). Turning to the overall study: An earlier analysis of approximately 590 of the donors reported 250 to 350 Gb of sequence data and more than 90 million unique TCR beta sequences from 150 million to 200 million T cells. The study aimed to test whether signatures of past pathogen exposure could be identified by cataloging public T cell receptors. Donor age, sex, ethnicity and CMV serostatus were compiled together with the repertoire data. Every repertoire in the discovery cohort had been generated on one and the same sequencing platform. A later genetic analysis took genome-wide SNP genotypes for about 55% of the roughly 670 donors and used that subset as a discovery cohort. Across some 400 genotyped donors of the cohort, an average of about 240,000 unique TCR beta nucleotide sequences per donor were sequenced, and around 20% of those sequences were non-productive. In a later analysis, previously published TCR beta repertoires from 550 to 700 donors were re-analyzed and high-resolution HLA genotyping was added so that TCR occurrence patterns could be studied. Besides the first cohort of 666 subjects, a separate validation cohort made up of some 110 different subjects was used. An earlier analysis of roughly 580 of the donors used high-throughput TCR beta sequencing to judge whether each TCR beta V gene segment behaved as functional or pseudogenic. Among the approximately 420 genotyped donors, approximately 82% belonged to the genetic ancestry cluster associated with self-reported Caucasian donors. A handful of DR-DQ haplotypes were handled as single units for association and clustering because linkage in the cohort was strong. To predict cytomegalovirus infection status, the study combined high-throughput TCR immunosequencing, statistical association of individual TCRs with disease status, and machine learning. Rather than using new phenotypic data, the later analysis identified candidate immune exposures from TCR beta sequences and from how often those sequences occurred across donors. Approximately 300 gigabases of sequencing data and around 85 million unique TCR sequences made up an early release that covered 500 to 700 HLA-typed donors. The study profiled the T cell repertoires of about 640 subjects by immunosequencing and related them to cytomegalovirus serostatus. Typing coverage differed by locus: A, B, C, DRB1 and DQB1 were typed in roughly 620-630 donors, DQA1 in approximately 520, DPA1 in some 570, and DPB1 in approximately 450. HLA typing included class I and class II loci at four-digit resolution.

What the authors observed across the whole study: Compared with the 666-donor mean, donors in an Asian-associated ancestry cluster had fewer N-insertions in productive TCRs, according to a later genetic analysis. A later analysis found that most CMV-associated TCR beta chains appeared HLA-restricted, with HLA associations seemingly driven largely by CMV exposure. Because HLA typing was unavailable for some donors at each locus, only the typed subset was used in association tests. Immune exposure information for the cohort was limited to CMV serostatus. Because the 87-base-pair reads could not distinguish some IMGT-functional V segments, including TRBV6-2 and TRBV6-3, those segments were excluded. In vitro tests confirmed that three of the cytomegalovirus-associated TCR beta chains recognize cytomegalovirus antigens. In an earlier analysis of more than 450 of the donors, most TCR beta V segments were observed in productive rearrangements about 87% or about 30% of the time, broadly matching IMGT annotations. A further reported finding was that TCR beta sequences accurately predicted the HLA-A and HLA-B alleles for most subjects in the first cohort. When HLA alleles, especially DR and DQ, strongly co-occurred, attributing TCR associations to individual alleles was difficult. A cluster of highly shared sequence variants was judged likely to represent a technical artifact of the sequencing pipeline. A later analysis reported that several top co-occurrence clusters appeared linked to parvovirus B19, influenza, CMV and Epstein-Barr virus. The authors suggested that the approach could potentially be generalized to other disease states and immunological phenotypes. A later analysis found that HLA-associated TCR beta chains were more clonally expanded and had lower generation probabilities than equally common non-associated chains. In a later genetic analysis, a missense DCLRE1C variant was associated with V-gene and J-gene trimming of TCR beta chains, and the association was replicated in an independent cohort. The presence/absence analyses assumed that sequencing depth was roughly uniform across donors, and that assumption may not be true. The classifier was reported to diagnose cytomegalovirus status with high specificity and sensitivity in both the original and validation cohorts. Because counts were too low, approximately 15 rarely observed V segments, including chromosome 9 orphons, were excluded from the earlier analysis of fewer than 650 of the donors. A later analysis associated 16,951 TCR beta sequences with specific HLA alleles at a false discovery rate of 0.05. Across donors, most TCR sequences were observed very rarely, whereas some public TCRs were present in many individuals. Linkage disequilibrium might explain the correlated functional status among segregating V segments, but an unknown experimental factor could not be excluded. This cohort had only TCR beta chains sequenced, and the lack of alpha or paired-chain data limited which features could be detected. The study gave a list of some 150 TCR beta chains associated with cytomegalovirus. In a later analysis, the rate of TCR association differed among HLA loci, with DRB1 alleles having the most associated TCRs and HLA-C alleles having the fewest.

The CDR3 runs 13 residues from the cysteine to the phenylalanine. Only CDR3 DNA remains: 39 bases, in frame from the first base. In the germline V gene, CDR1 corresponds to MDHEN and CDR2 to SYDVKM. V is pared back by 8 bases and J by 1 base, with 11 bases lying between the germline termini. The cohort comprised 670 or so healthy bone marrow donors. All cohort members were sampled while nominally healthy, although unrecorded immune exposures were likely present. The donor tested CMV seronegative, placing the donor among the 352 seronegative members of the cohort. A peripheral blood sample was provided by each donor, and peripheral blood mononuclear cells were used for TCR beta sequencing. Genomic DNA extraction from the blood cell samples was performed with the Qiagen DNeasy Blood Extraction Kit. The method behind the library was the immunoSEQ multiplex PCR assay. The multiplex PCR relied on a mix of 60 forward primers for TCR Vbeta segments and 13 reverse primers for TCR Jbeta segments. Amplification of the CDR3 region of rearranged TCR beta genes was performed with a multiplex PCR assay on genomic DNA. The amplified TCR beta libraries were sequenced on the Illumina HiSeq System as 87-base-pair reads. In the source study's methods: A later analysis counted tens of millions of unique TCR beta chains across the 666 repertoires, and about 10 million of these chains were shared by at least two donors. Raw reads were error-corrected and collapsed into unique sequences by a nearest-neighbor algorithm in which closely related sequences were merged to remove PCR and sequencing errors. To assign V, D and J gene segments, CDR3 sequences were aligned to IMGT reference sequences. For a sequence to be retained, a match of at least six nucleotides was required to both a V gene segment and a J gene segment. Rearrangements were classified as productive when the CDR3 lacked stop codons and remained in frame with V and J, and all other rearrangements were classified as non-productive. Following IMGT convention, CDR3 was defined as the stretch from the second conserved V-encoded cysteine to the conserved J-encoded phenylalanine. In an earlier analysis of around 600 of the donors, sequences lacking an unambiguous match to a single V gene segment were excluded. An earlier analysis of 587 of the donors classified V segments as functional when productive rearrangements were above 56.7% and as segregating when the standard deviation between donors was above 5%. A statistical classification framework was developed to diagnose cytomegalovirus status using the catalog of TCR beta chain sequences. In a later analysis, TCR nucleotide sequences were compared against IMGT/GENE-DB human TR gene sequences so that V and J genes could be assigned. In a later analysis, CDR3 sequences and most-parsimonious VDJ recombination scenarios were assigned using the TCRdist pipeline. In a later analysis, each TCR beta chain was defined by its CDR3 amino acid sequence together with its V-gene family, and reads without a unique V-gene family were excluded. To address suspected cross-contamination and a sequencing artifact, a later analysis removed 592 highly shared, low-generation-probability nucleotide sequences. In a later analysis, a clonal expansion index for each public chain was calculated from normalized within-repertoire ranks of inferred template counts. In a later analysis, generation probabilities were computed with a VDJ recombination model fitted to out-of-frame rearrangements, and the resulting probabilities were checked against IGoR. Hypergeometric tests were used in a later analysis to score TCR-TCR, TCR-HLA and TCR-CMV co-occurrence, with a repertoire-size bias correction applied to the TCR pairs. To estimate false discovery rates, a later analysis permuted the HLA or CMV assignments 20 times. In a later analysis, co-occurring TCRs were grouped with DBSCAN, and TCRdist sequence similarity was added when clustering was performed within HLA-allele-positive subsets. Repertoires with fewer than 30,000 or more than 120,000 public chains, plus five repertoires with anomalous nucleotide sharing, were excluded from co-occurrence clustering. The clones in this table, taken by TCRdb from immuneACCESS, are in-frame only. Not every clone is retained; where verified, under half of the shortfall comes from an unresolved V gene, and the cause of the rest is unknown. Clonal size and the V and J genes are those of that table, whereas D and trimming came from the DNA. Here the sample has around 94,000 clones; about four fifths occur a single time. The top ten clonotypes cover roughly 2% of the sample.

As concerns this clone: Which antigen it targets is not known. Per-base qualities were not stored, and no clone one base away is much larger.

The material sequenced was PBMCs. The sequence was collected from a man aged 18 to 35 in good health and CMV-seronegative. Recombination joined TRBV28 with TRBJ1-1, with no confident D gene call. The DNA is TGTGCCAGCGTTGTGGCGGCGAACACTGAAGCTTTCTTT. Its amino acids are CASVVAANTEAFF.